Presented here are 25 T cell receptor beta chains from one specimen sequenced in a study of memory CD4+ T cells and cytomegalovirus serostatus. This table comes from immunoSEQ multiplex PCR, and its TCRdb copy is limited to in-frame clones, with some not included. The profile covers 45,000 to 60,000 clones, with 60% to 80% appearing a single time and 0.9% to 1.5% taken by the ten largest. The sort gate was single viable CD3+CD4+CD8-CD45RO+ cells for memory CD4+ T cells. The sequencing sample was made of memory CD4+ T cells from blood. Receptors were obtained from an adult in good health and CMV-seropositive.

The chain couples TRBV5-4 to TRBJ1-6; 8 bases match TRBD1. The V gene end was trimmed by 3 bases and the J gene end by 7 bases; junction bases not matched to a gene: 15. Germline loops: CDR1 SGHNT, CDR2 YYREEE (reference sequence). This CDR3 has 18 amino acids. CDR3 nucleotide sequence: TGTGCCAGCAGCTCAGGGGGCTCGCTCCATAAAGACAATTCACCCCTCCACTTT. This sequence encodes CASSSGGSLHKDNSPLHF.

V gene TRBV7-6 combines with J gene TRBJ2-2; TRBD2 matches 7 bases. J was trimmed by 0 bases and V by 1 base; bases with no gene match: 2. The CDR3 contains 16 residues. Germline CDR1 is SGHVS and CDR2 is FNYEAQ. CDR3 residues: CASSLVRGANTGELFF. DNA for the CDR3: TGTGCCAGCAGCTTAGTCCGGGGGGCGAACACCGGGGAGCTGTTTTTT.

This sequence joins TRBV5-1 and TRBJ1-2; possible D gene TRBD1, 6 bases. V dropped 0 bases and J dropped 7 bases, with 13 bases sitting between them. Germline CDR1 reads SGHRS; CDR2 reads YFSETQ. This CDR3 is 14 amino acids long. CDR3 in DNA: TGCGCCAGCAGCTTGGGCGGGGGCGAAGGTGGCTACACCTTC. It codes for CASSLGGGEGGYTF.

The V gene is TRBV7-8, the J gene TRBJ2-5, with D possibly matching TRBD1 (6 bases). Trimming took 5 bases from V and 0 from J, leaving 10 bases between them. The CDR3 is 14 residues long. Germline V lookup: CDR1 SGHVS, CDR2 FQNEAQ. The CDR3 here is CASSARQDQETQYF. CDR3 sequence (DNA): TGTGCCAGCAGCGCCCGACAGGACCAAGAGACCCAGTACTTC.

J is TRBJ2-5 and V is TRBV6-5; D not certain. Germline CDR1 and CDR2: MNHEY and SVGAGI. The CDR3 runs to 16 residues. V shed 2 bases and J shed 4 bases, with 17 bases lying between them. CDR3 sequence: CASSYQSVLHGETQYF. CDR3 coding DNA: TGTGCCAGCAGTTACCAGAGTGTACTCCACGGAGAGACCCAGTACTTC.

The CDR3 sequence is CASSLNPTENTGELFF. The CDR3 DNA reads as TGTGCCAGCAGCTTAAACCCGACAGAGAACACCGGGGAGCTGTTTTTT. V is TRBV7-2 and J is TRBJ2-2; D is possibly TRBD1 (5 bases). The CDR3 length is 16 residues. Germline lookup yields CDR1 SGHTA and CDR2 FQGNSA. The V and J ends lost 2 bases and 1 base respectively, with 11 bases between them.

This chain links TRBV12-5 with TRBJ2-2; the match to TRBD2 covers 7 bases. CDR3 length equals 16 residues. The V gene end was trimmed by 5 bases and the J gene end by 6 bases; junction bases not matched to a gene: 12. From germline, CDR1 is LGHNT and CDR2 FRNRAP. CDR3 sequence (DNA): TGTGCTAGTGGTGACGCTGATAGCGGGTTTGCCGGGGAGCTGTTTTTT. It encodes CASGDADSGFAGELFF.

The chain carries TRBV12-5 and TRBJ2-5; the match to TRBD2 covers 7 bases. Germline values: CDR1 LGHNT, CDR2 FRNRAP. J was trimmed by 1 base and V by 5 bases; bases with no gene match: 4. The CDR3 contains 14 residues. The CDR3 spells CASGNTSAQETQYF. The CDR3, as DNA: TGTGCTAGTGGTAATACTAGCGCCCAAGAGACCCAGTACTTC.

This chain connects TRBV5-4 to TRBJ2-1, with 13 bases lining up with TRBD2. V shed 4 bases, J shed 3 bases, and the junction held 4 bases outside the gene matches. This CDR3 has 16 residues. Germline-derived CDR1 and CDR2 are SGHNT and YYREEE (reference sequence). The CDR3 DNA sequence: TGTGCCAGCAGCGGGGGACTAGCGGGGAGCTACAATGAGCAGTTCTTC. This codes for CASSGGLAGSYNEQFF.

The chain is built from TRBV5-1 and TRBJ2-7; D is perhaps TRBD1 (5 bases). Germline loops: CDR1 SGHRS, CDR2 YFSETQ. Trimming stripped 3 bases from V and 3 bases from J, with 7 bases between. The CDR3 has 12 amino acids. The CDR3 DNA reads TGCGCCAGCAGCTCGCAGGGCTACGAGCAGTACTTC. Its translation is CASSSQGYEQYF.

J is TRBJ2-3 and V is TRBV19; D not certain. The germline CDR1 and CDR2 sequences are LNHDA and SQIVND (reference sequence). V gave up 8 bases and J gave up 2 bases, with 11 bases separating them. CDR3 length: 13 amino acids. The CDR3 DNA sequence: TGTGCCAGTGGGCGCGGAATCACAGATACGCAGTATTTT. It translates to CASGRGITDTQYF.

This chain connects TRBV2 to TRBJ2-6; D possibly matches TRBD1 or TRBD2 (5 bases each). V lost 6 bases and J 0 bases, leaving 12 bases between the germline ends. The CDR3 consists of 16 residues. Germline V lookup: CDR1 SNHLY, CDR2 FYNNEI. In nucleotides, the CDR3 is TGTGCCAGCAGCCCAAGTGGGGGCTCTGGGGCCAACGTCCTGACTTTC. Translating it yields CASSPSGGSGANVLTF. Together with reference TRBV2 and TRBJ2-6, the CDR3 gives the full variable domain: EPEVTQTPSHQVTQMGQEVILRCVPISNHLYFYWYRQILGQKVEFLVSFYNNEISEKSEIFDDQFSVERPDGSNFTLKIRSTKLEDSAMYFCASSPSGGSGANVLTFGAGSRLTVL.

The chain links TRBV7-2 to TRBJ1-1; 8 nucleotides align to TRBD1. The CDR3 spans 15 residues. The germline V gene encodes CDR1 SGHTA and CDR2 FQGNSA. Trimming removed 2 bases from V and 5 bases from J; junction bases left unmatched: 7. In DNA form, the CDR3 reads TGTGCCAGCAGCTTAAGGCAGGGGGCCGCGACTGAAGCTTTCTTT. It translates to CASSLRQGAATEAFF. Supplemented by reference TRBV7-2 and TRBJ1-1, the full variable domain reads GAGVSQSPSNKVTEKGKDVELRCDPISGHTALYWYRQSLGQGLEFLIYFQGNSAPDKSGLPSDRFSAERTGGSVSTLTIQRTQQEDSAVYLCASSLRQGAATEAFFGQGTRLTVV.

This clone came up once. The chain employs TRBV5-6 and TRBJ1-1; the D gene is possibly TRBD1 (5 bases). Germline lookup yields CDR1 SGHDT and CDR2 YYEEEE. CDR3 length equals 13 residues. Trimming took off 0 bases at V and 7 bases at J, with 10 bases between the two ends. Here the CDR3 reads CASSLEPTDEAFF. For the CDR3, the DNA is TGTGCCAGCAGCTTGGAACCGACAGATGAAGCTTTCTTT.

The rearrangement joins TRBV7-2 to TRBJ1-2; a possible D gene is TRBD1 (6 bases). This CDR3 has 13 amino acids. The V and J ends lost 6 bases and 8 bases respectively, with 16 bases between them. Germline V gene sequence: CDR1 SGHTA, CDR2 FQGNSA. This CDR3 is CASRPGGGKGYTF. The DNA of the CDR3 is TGTGCCAGCAGACCGGGGGGCGGGAAGGGCTACACCTTC.

V usage is TRBV18 and J usage is TRBJ1-1; possible D gene TRBD1, 5 bases. CDR3 length equals 13 residues. With 2 bases removed from V and 7 bases from J, the gap between germline ends came to 11 bases. Germline V lookup: CDR1 KGHSH, CDR2 LQKENI. This chain's CDR3 is CASSPEAGGEAFF. The CDR3 DNA follows: TGTGCCAGCTCACCAGAGGCGGGGGGTGAAGCTTTCTTT.

This clone was observed a few times. The chain combines TRBV6-6 with TRBJ2-7; D assignment may be TRBD1 or TRBD2 (5 bases each). Trimming took off 7 bases at V and 0 bases at J, with 10 bases between the two ends. This CDR3 is built from 13 residues. From germline, CDR1 is MNHNY and CDR2 SVGAGI (reference sequence). DNA of the CDR3: TGTGCCAGCAACCGGGGCCTCTCCTACGAGCAGTACTTC. Translation: CASNRGLSYEQYF.

The chain has TRBV10-3 and TRBJ2-3; 12 positions match TRBD2. Germline V CDR1 and CDR2: ENHRY, SYGVKD. With V trimmed by 7 bases and J by 4 bases, 6 bases remained unmatched. This CDR3 region has 15 residues. Here the CDR3 DNA reads TGTGCCATCAACCTAGCGGGGGGGTCATCAGATACGCAGTATTTT. This codes for CAINLAGGSSDTQYF.

This chain links TRBV19 with TRBJ2-5, with 7 positions matching TRBD2. Per germline, CDR1 LNHDA and CDR2 SQIVND (reference sequence). This CDR3 contains 16 residues. The junction had 10 bases not matched to a gene; V was cut back by 3 bases and J by 3 bases. The CDR3 region is CASSMPQDGGEETQYF. CDR3 coding DNA: TGTGCCAGTAGTATGCCCCAGGATGGGGGGGAAGAGACCCAGTACTTC.

V gene TRBV6-5 combines with J gene TRBJ1-3; no firm D call. The V gene lost 7 bases and the J gene lost 2 bases, with 9 bases spanning the gap. Germline V gene sequence: CDR1 MNHEY, CDR2 SVGAGI. There are 13 residues in the CDR3. The CDR3 sequence: CASIEGAGNTIYF. The CDR3 bases are TGTGCCAGCATTGAGGGTGCTGGAAACACCATATATTTT.

V is TRBV11-2 and J is TRBJ2-3; D could derive from TRBD1 or TRBD2 (6 bases each). Trimming shortened V by 6 bases and J by 2 bases, and 24 bases separated the two germline ends. The CDR3 is made up of 18 amino acids. CDR1 is SGHAT and CDR2 is FQNNGV in the germline V gene. CDR3 DNA: TGTGCCAGCAGGCTTACCGCTCTGGGGGGCTTGAACACAGATACGCAGTATTTT. It is translated as CASRLTALGGLNTDTQYF.

The chain employs TRBV6-5 and TRBJ2-5; 8 nucleotides match TRBD2. The V segment lost 3 bases and the J segment 5 bases; nucleotides outside the gene matches: 11. The CDR3 is 16 amino acids. Per the germline V gene, CDR1 is MNHEY and CDR2 is SVGAGI. CDR3 protein: CASSYNQRGPGETQYF. The CDR3 region has the DNA TGTGCCAGCAGTTATAACCAGCGGGGGCCCGGGGAGACCCAGTACTTC.

The chain has TRBV2 and TRBJ1-5; TRBD1 matches 7 bases. The length of the CDR3 is 15 residues. V dropped 3 bases and J dropped 5; count of bases not matched to a gene: 7. Germline CDR1 is SNHLY and CDR2 is FYNNEI. Here the CDR3 reads CASSEGGGEDQPQHF. As DNA, the CDR3 is TGTGCCAGCAGTGAGGGAGGGGGCGAGGATCAGCCCCAGCATTTT. Full variable domain (rest looked up from reference TRBV2 and TRBJ1-5): EPEVTQTPSHQVTQMGQEVILRCVPISNHLYFYWYRQILGQKVEFLVSFYNNEISEKSEIFDDQFSVERPDGSNFTLKIRSTKLEDSAMYFCASSEGGGEDQPQHFGDGTRLSIL.

The chain employs TRBV7-7 and TRBJ1-2; D remains ambiguous. V dropped 5 bases and J dropped 4 bases, with 20 bases sitting between them. CDR3 length: 16 residues. Germline CDR1 and CDR2: SSHAT and FNYEAQ (reference sequence). The CDR3 is CASSIYRCRKTYGYTF. The DNA for the CDR3 is TGTGCCAGCAGCATCTACCGTTGCCGAAAGACCTATGGCTACACCTTC.

The rearrangement uses TRBV19 and TRBJ2-3; TRBD2 matches 7 bases. The germline CDR1 and CDR2 sequences are LNHDA and SQIVND (reference sequence). The CDR3 spans 18 residues. V trimming: 0 bases; J trimming: 0 bases; junction bases outside the gene matches: 9. CDR3 bases: TGTGCCAGTAGTATAGATCCCTGGGGGGGACCTAGCACAGATACGCAGTATTTT. Amino acids: CASSIDPWGGPSTDTQYF.